This T cell receptor beta chain was observed in a study of T cell responses to AZD1222 COVID-19 vaccine. General study findings and limits: Only after the peak T cell response were repertoires sampled. Donor demographics were predominantly white British with a female majority; clonal diversity may be underestimated.

Generated by immunoSEQ multiplex PCR, the TCRdb table keeps only in-frame clones and is missing some. Seen here are roughly 50,000 clones, more than 70% observed once, and the top ten hold about 14%. Germline loops: CDR1 SQVTM, CDR2 ANQGSEA. V dropped 2 bases and J dropped 5; count of bases not matched to a gene: 12. The CDR3 length is 17 residues. Details on this clone: No antigen is known for it.

Samples with a second dose at about 4 or about 12 weeks were pooled together. The chain recombines TRBV29-1 with TRBJ2-1; 10 nucleotides line up with TRBD2. The TCR originated in an adult who received the AZD1222 COVID-19 vaccine. Sequences were derived from peripheral blood, sampled 28 days after the second AZD1222 dose. The CDR3 DNA follows: TGCAGCGTTGAAACCCCCGAAAGCGGGAGGGCAAACAATGAGCAGTTCTTC. It encodes CSVETPESGRANNEQFF.